This TCR beta chain emerged from a study of CD8 T cells in ankylosing spondylitis. Study-wide points: Significant enrichment of disease-linked clones was reportedly seen in matched ankylosing spondylitis synovial fluid. Several highly homologous variants made up a TCR beta motif, and this motif appeared characteristic of ankylosing spondylitis blood. Existing reports had already noted some motif variants in reactive arthritis synovial fluid and blood.

With molecular barcodes, quantitative 5'-RACE was used to make the TCR beta libraries. TCRdb reprocessed the 5' RACE reads via MiXCR and lists one record per CDR3 protein. The repertoire holds more than 150,000 distinct CDR3 sequences, with around a sixth as singletons. V lost 5 bases and J 7 bases, leaving 9 bases between the germline ends. The CDR3 spans 11 residues. Germline assignment: CDR1 DFQATT and CDR2 SNEGSKA (reference sequence). This clonotype was seen repeatedly, ten times or more. Its cognate antigen is unknown. The specimen sequenced was blood, either unsorted or a sorted T cell fraction (not recorded which). The genes are TRBV20-1 and TRBJ2-4; D not certain. The source is a male donor aged 5-30 years with ankylosing spondylitis or in good health (not recorded which). The CDR3 nucleotides are TGCAGTGCTCCCGGATTGAACATTCAGTACTTC. Amino acids: CSAPGLNIQYF.